This TCR beta chain stems from a study of cytomegalovirus exposure and HLA in healthy donors. Overall study results and limits: The majority of TCR sequences were rare, yet some public TCRs appeared in many donors.

This clone was detected only a few times. Antigen: not known. Germline values: CDR1 PRHDT, CDR2 FYEKMQ (reference sequence). There are 12 residues in the CDR3. Trimming pared 5 bases from V and 4 bases from J, leaving 8 bases between. With 60 Vbeta and 13 Jbeta primers, the PCR was carried out. Sequencing was performed with immunoSEQ multiplex PCR; in TCRdb, only in-frame clones are kept and a portion is missing. The sample includes roughly 140,000 clones, around three quarters of them seen just once. The sample comprised PBMCs. This chain connects TRBV13 to TRBJ1-1, with D unresolved. The clonotype comes from a young man in good health and CMV-seronegative. The CDR3, as DNA: TGTGCCAGCAGCCCCCCCGGCACTGAAGCTTTCTTT. This gives the protein CASSPPGTEAFF. Based on the CDR3 plus reference TRBV13 and TRBJ1-1, the full variable domain is AAGVIQSPRHLIKEKRETATLKCYPIPRHDTVYWYQQGPGQDPQFLISFYEKMQSDKGSIPDRFSAQQFSDYHSELNMSSLELGDSALYFCASSPPGTEAFFGQGTRLTVV.